This T cell receptor beta chain was captured in a study of cytomegalovirus exposure and HLA in healthy donors. Findings of the study overall: Reportedly, HLA-A and HLA-B alleles of most subjects were accurately predicted from TCR beta. Most TCR sequences were rare, but some public TCRs occurred in many donors.

Germline V gene lookup returns CDR1 SGDLS and CDR2 YYNGEE. The CDR3 contains 16 residues. With V trimmed by 0 bases and J by 1 base, 3 bases remained unmatched. 13 Jbeta primers and 60 Vbeta primers were used for the PCR. Methods used by the authors: The count from a later analysis was about 80 million unique TCR beta chains, 9 million to 12 million of them shared. TCRdb keeps only in-frame clones here, not all; method: immunoSEQ multiplex PCR. V, J and clone size derive from that table, while D and trimming were established from the DNA sequence. Found here are about 180,000 clones, more than 75% of them singletons; the top ten hold about 2.5%. To note about this clone: Its target is not known.

Material for sequencing was PBMCs. This sequence was found in a woman younger than 45 in good health and CMV-seropositive. The chain combines TRBV9 with TRBJ2-1, with TRBD2 identical over 8 bases. The CDR3, as DNA: TGTGCCAGCAGCGTAGGCTCTAGCGGGTCCTACAATGAGCAGTTCTTC. It yields the protein CASSVGSSGSYNEQFF.